This T cell receptor beta chain emerged from a study of cytomegalovirus exposure and HLA in healthy donors. PCR amplification relied on 60 Vbeta primers (plus 13 Jbeta primers). Produced via immunoSEQ multiplex PCR; TCRdb's table is partial and in-frame only. The top ten hold 2% to 3% of the sample, which has about 120,000 clones, over 65% seen once. This clone was seen a few times. Germline CDR1 and CDR2: SEHNR and FQNEAQ (reference sequence). This CDR3 is built from 16 residues. Germline trimming cut 1 base from V and 8 bases from J; bases unmatched to any gene: 8. Sequencing was done on a sample of PBMCs. The TCR was taken from a woman under 30 in good health and CMV-seronegative. The chain recombines TRBV7-9 with TRBJ1-4, with 9 bases identical to TRBD1. CDR3 residues: CASSLVLGDRDEKLFF. The CDR3 region has the DNA TGTGCCAGCAGCTTAGTGCTCGGGGACAGGGACGAAAAACTGTTTTTT.